Presented here are 6 T cell receptor beta chains from one specimen sequenced in a study of shared clonotypes between healthy human individuals. Libraries were prepared by immunoSEQ multiplex PCR; TCRdb keeps only in-frame clonotypes and omits some of them. Here the sample spans approximately 1.5 million clones, approximately 98.5% being singletons. The source material was naive CD4+ T cells sorted from blood. The subset: CD45RA+ positively selected. The receptors were sampled from a man younger than 45 in good health.

To note about this clone: A junction end diverges from the germline sequence, so it may reflect a read error. The chain links TRBV7-7 to TRBJ2-5; tentative D call: TRBD2 (7 bases). The CDR3 is 15 amino acids. The germline CDR1 and CDR2 sequences are SSHAT and FNYEAQ (reference sequence). The CDR3 reads CASSLQGRAQETQYF. As DNA, the CDR3 is TGTGCTAGCAGCCTGCAGGGGAGGGCACAAGAGACCCAGTACTTC.

With regard to this clone: This same CDR3 is encoded by further DNA sequences in the sample. V usage is TRBV18 and J usage is TRBJ1-3, with TRBD1 as a possible D gene (6 bases). Trimming stripped 3 bases from V and 0 bases from J, with 9 bases between. Per germline, CDR1 KGHSH and CDR2 LQKENI. This CDR3 is built from 15 residues. The CDR3 region has the DNA TGTGCCAGCTCACCGGGGACAAACTCTGGAAACACCATATATTTT. It translates to CASSPGTNSGNTIYF.

V gene TRBV2 combines with J gene TRBJ2-1; a weak D match, TRBD2 (5 bases). This CDR3 has 13 residues. Germline lookup yields CDR1 SNHLY and CDR2 FYNNEI. The germline V and J ends were trimmed by 5 bases and 1 base, with 6 bases remaining between them. The CDR3 loop reads CASSPGSYNEQFF. The CDR3 nucleotides are TGTGCCAGCAGTCCGGGGTCCTACAATGAGCAGTTCTTC.

Regarding this clone: This sample also contains other DNA sequences that code for the same CDR3. The chain recombines TRBV10-3 with TRBJ1-5; unclear D gene. The CDR3 spans 12 residues. Between the trimmed V and J ends, which lost 0 bases and 4 bases, there was a span of 1 base. CDR1 is ENHRY and CDR2 is SYGVKD in the germline V gene. DNA of the CDR3: TGTGCCATCAGTGAGTCGAATCAGCCCCAGCATTTT. This gives the protein CAISESNQPQHF.

The chain has TRBV9 and TRBJ2-7, with TRBD2 matching over 7 bases. Germline V lookup: CDR1 SGDLS, CDR2 YYNGEE. Trimming took 4 bases from V and 1 from J; bases not matched to a gene: 14. The CDR3 extends over 17 amino acids. The CDR3 nucleotides read TGTGCCAGCAGCCCTACGATGATAGCGGGTCAATCCTACGAGCAGTACTTC. Amino acids: CASSPTMIAGQSYEQYF.

Of note for this clone: The identical CDR3 is also encoded by other nucleotide sequences in the sample. This chain uses TRBV5-1 with TRBJ2-3; D is undetermined. The V gene lost 0 bases and the J gene lost 1 base, with 6 bases spanning the gap. The germline CDR1 and CDR2 sequences are SGHRS and YFSETQ. CDR3 length: 14 amino acids. The CDR3, as DNA: TGCGCCAGCAGCTTGGCCGGCGGCACAGATACGCAGTATTTT. Translated: CASSLAGGTDTQYF.